The 15 T cell receptor beta chains below were found in one sample sequenced in a study of cytomegalovirus exposure and HLA in healthy donors. The PCR made use of 60 Vbeta and 13 Jbeta primers. Profiling relied on immunoSEQ multiplex PCR, and the TCRdb table lists in-frame clones only, not all of them. The table lists under 300,000 clones, approximately 82% of them singletons. Material for sequencing was PBMCs. The receptors come from a woman aged 60-70 years in good health and CMV-seropositive.

The J gene is TRBJ1-1, the V gene TRBV4-1, with TRBD1 identical over 7 bases. This CDR3 contains 15 residues. Trimming cost V 1 base and J 1 base; bases outside gene matches: 3. Germline V gene lookup returns CDR1 MGHRA and CDR2 YSYEKL. CDR3 nucleotide sequence: TGCGCCAGCAGCCAAGGACAGGGTTCGAACACTGAAGCTTTCTTT. It specifies CASSQGQGSNTEAFF.

The V gene is TRBV11-2, the J gene TRBJ2-7; D gene unclear. The CDR3 covers 12 residues. V was cut by 5 bases and J by 10 bases, with 15 bases left in between. In germline, CDR1 is SGHAT, CDR2 FQNNGV. The CDR3 nucleotides are TGTGCCAGCAGCCCAGCGCCCTTTCATCAGTACTTC. Translation gives CASSPAPFHQYF.

In its sample, this clone was seen once. V gene TRBV10-3 combines with J gene TRBJ2-3, with 7 bases that match TRBD1. J lost 4 bases, V lost 5 bases, and 6 bases had no gene match. The CDR3 loop spans 14 amino acids. Per the germline V gene, CDR1 is ENHRY and CDR2 is SYGVKD. This CDR3 is CAISTDRVADTQYF. CDR3 bases: TGTGCCATCAGTACAGACAGGGTGGCAGATACGCAGTATTTT.

This clone was recorded a few times. V gene TRBV5-4 combines with J gene TRBJ2-3, with TRBD2 as a possible D gene (5 bases). V was trimmed by 2 bases and J by 2 bases, leaving 9 bases between them. CDR1 is SGHNT, CDR2 YYREEE, per germline (reference sequence). This CDR3 comprises 14 residues. The CDR3, as DNA: TGTGCCAGCAGCTTTACGGGATTCACAGATACGCAGTATTTT. Translated: CASSFTGFTDTQYF.

The chain combines TRBV4-1 with TRBJ1-1, with D possibly matching TRBD1 (5 bases). V dropped 0 bases and J dropped 9 bases, with 14 bases sitting between them. The CDR3 totals 14 residues. The germline V gene has CDR1 MGHRA and CDR2 YSYEKL. The CDR3 sequence: CASSQEETVGKAFF. DNA for the CDR3: TGCGCCAGCAGCCAAGAGGAGACAGTGGGGAAAGCTTTCTTT.

The rearrangement uses TRBV6-5 and TRBJ2-7; 8 bases line up with TRBD1. V shed 2 bases and J 1 base; nucleotides not matched to a gene: 4. The CDR3 sequence is 15 residues long. CDR1 and CDR2 (germline): MNHEY, SVGAGI. CDR3 residues: CASSYQGARSYEQYF. CDR3 nucleotides: TGTGCCAGCAGTTACCAGGGGGCACGGTCCTACGAGCAGTACTTC.

The CDR3 DNA reads TGTGCCAGCAGTTCCTTACAGGGAGATGGCTACACCTTC. Amino acid sequence: CASSSLQGDGYTF. The rearrangement links TRBV6-5 to TRBJ1-2; weak D call: TRBD1 (6 bases). Germline V CDR1 and CDR2: MNHEY, SVGAGI. V lost 4 bases and J lost 6, with 12 bases in between. CDR3 length: 13 amino acids.

The V and J genes are TRBV10-3 and TRBJ1-2; D perhaps matches TRBD1 (6 bases). The V end was cut by 2 bases, the J end by 8 bases, with 15 bases between. This CDR3 region has 14 residues. Germline V lookup: CDR1 ENHRY, CDR2 SYGVKD. The DNA for the CDR3 is TGTGCCATCAGTGAGAACAGGGCCGGGGTGGGCTACACCTTC. Protein product: CAISENRAGVGYTF.

This sequence joins TRBV28 and TRBJ2-3; no firm D call. CDR1 and CDR2 from the germline V gene are MDHEN and SYDVKM. Trimming cost V 3 bases and J 2 bases, with 15 bases left between them. There are 16 residues in the CDR3. The chain's CDR3 is CASSLSSPPPTDTQYF. In nucleotides, the CDR3 is TGTGCCAGCAGTTTGTCGAGCCCACCTCCCACAGATACGCAGTATTTT.

This clone has only a few counts. This chain uses TRBV6-5 with TRBJ1-1; D unclear. Germline CDR1 and CDR2: MNHEY and SVGAGI. V was cut by 5 bases and J by 10 bases, with 14 bases left in between. There are 12 residues in the CDR3. The CDR3 spells CASSQTPIAAFF. The CDR3 nucleotides are TGTGCCAGCAGTCAAACTCCTATCGCAGCTTTCTTT.

The chain links TRBV27 to TRBJ1-3, with 10 positions matching TRBD1. J gave up 7 bases and V 2 bases, and 5 bases lay outside the gene matches. The CDR3 is 15 amino acids. CDR1 MNHEY and CDR2 SMNVEV come from the germline V gene (reference sequence). This chain's CDR3 is CASSLDRGLRNTIYF. CDR3 in DNA: TGTGCCAGCAGTTTAGACAGGGGGCTTCGGAACACCATATATTTT.

This chain uses TRBV15 with TRBJ1-1, with 7 bases identical to TRBD1. V lost 2 bases, J lost 3 bases, and 6 bases stayed unmatched. The CDR3 has 15 amino acids. The germline V gene encodes CDR1 LNHNV and CDR2 YYDKDF (reference sequence). This chain's CDR3 is CATSRLGQADTEAFF. As DNA, the CDR3 is TGTGCCACCAGCAGACTAGGACAGGCCGACACTGAAGCTTTCTTT. Looking up the rest from reference TRBV15 and TRBJ1-1 gives the full variable domain: DAMVIQNPRYQVTQFGKPVTLSCSQTLNHNVMYWYQQKSSQAPKLLFHYYDKDFNNEADTPDNFQSRRPNTSFCFLDIRSPGLGDTAMYLCATSRLGQADTEAFFGQGTRLTVV.

The rearrangement uses TRBV19 and TRBJ2-7; 7 bases agree with TRBD1. J gave up 7 bases and V 5 bases, and 11 bases lay outside the gene matches. This CDR3 spans 14 amino acids. Germline V gene sequence: CDR1 LNHDA, CDR2 SQIVND (reference sequence). CDR3 nucleotide sequence: TGTGCCAGTAGTCCGGGACAGTTTCTGGGGGAGCAGTACTTC. Translating gives CASSPGQFLGEQYF.

The gene calls are TRBV25-1 and TRBJ1-4; perhaps TRBD1 as D (5 bases). This CDR3 spans 14 amino acids. The germline CDR1 and CDR2 sequences are MGHDK and SYGVNS. Trimming removed 4 bases at V and 8 bases at J, with 14 bases between. This chain's CDR3 is CASSGTGGVEKLFF. The CDR3 nucleotides are TGTGCCAGCAGTGGAACAGGTGGGGTCGAAAAACTGTTTTTT.

This clone showed up just a few times. The chain links TRBV7-3 to TRBJ2-5; the D gene is possibly TRBD1 (6 bases). Per germline, CDR1 SGHTA and CDR2 FQGTGA. With 5 bases removed from V and 5 bases from J, the gap between germline ends came to 21 bases. The CDR3 covers 16 residues. The CDR3 nucleotides read TGTGCCAGCAGCCCGAACCCCTACCCAGGGGAGGAGACCCAGTACTTC. Translating gives CASSPNPYPGEETQYF.